A selection of T cell receptor beta chains follows, all from one sample in a study of CD8 T cells in Susac syndrome. TCRdb redid the calling of the immunoSEQ multiplex PCR reads with MiXCR, one entry per CDR3 protein. The sample records about 440,000 distinct CDR3 sequences, 85% being singletons. The sequenced sample consisted of CD8+ T cells from PBMCs. These receptors were collected from a human donor with multiple sclerosis. Both conserved end residues are part of each CDR3.

V gene | CDR3 protein
TRBV18 | CASSANYEQFF
TRBV27 | CASRSRGPRETQYF
TRBV5-1 | CASSLTKPPGTASTDTQYF
TRBV5-1 | CASSLGLSSGGGELFF
TRBV4-2 | CASSHLQGGDTEAFF
TRBV29-1 | CSVEAIGGFAGYTF
TRBV3-1 | CASSPPGANTEAFF
TRBV5-4 | CASGTGATEAFF
TRBV29-1 | CSVRTGLNTGELFF
TRBV7-9 | CASSSWGQGPDTQYF
TRBV2 | CARGSGGDYSGANVLTF
TRBV11-2 | CASSSWDRQNTEAFF
TRBV27 | CASSFNGYEQYF
TRBV29-1 | CSVVAGKLFF
TRBV6-5 | CATTSADTQYF
TRBV27 | CASSLSIPSGNDEQYF
TRBV4-1 | CASSQDSGTNPNYGYTF
TRBV7-6 | CASTPATGELFF
TRBV6-2/TRBV6-3 | CASTQPGQGKDEQFF
TRBV5-1 | CASRKLWVPTEAFF
TRBV27 | CASSLSLSSWGEQYF
TRBV19 | CASRLDRGTDEKLFF
TRBV5-4 | CASSFSETGEDEQYF
TRBV20-1 | CSAAVTGDTETFF
TRBV7-8 | CASSPWERHSPEQYF
TRBV11-2 | CASRETDRSTYEQYF
TRBV20-1 | CSATPWVAGGPGGELFF
TRBV13 | CASNSEGLAGVGQFF
TRBV4-1 | CASSTTEKAFF
TRBV5-1 | CASSLGEDLADTQYF
TRBV7-6 | CASGAPVGETQYF
TRBV5-4 | CASSLERQPYEQYF
TRBV7-7 | CASSLYLEGSGEQFF
TRBV4-1 | CASSQGTWADSEAFF
TRBV28 | CASSFPSRDREDTQYF
TRBV7-3 | CASSPSGESDTQYF
TRBV12-3/TRBV12-4 | CASSLVAGGNYEQYF